Sequencing of this T cell receptor (beta chain) was carried out in a study of T-cell reconstitution after alpha-beta-depleted transplantation in children. Preparation of the TCRbeta library was carried out with unique molecular identifiers. TCRdb re-analysed the PCR reads in MiXCR, keeping a single row per CDR3 protein. This sample carries 500,000 or so distinct CDR3 sequences, about an eighth of them seen once, and the ten largest clones take around 15%. V trimming: 3 bases; J trimming: 2 bases; junction bases outside the gene matches: 17. The CDR3 contains 19 residues. CDR1 is MDHEN, CDR2 SYDVKM, per germline.

The source material was PBMCs, mostly from graft donor cells, sampled 180 days after TCRalphabeta/CD19-depleted stem cell transplant. The receptor was derived from a female patient aged 2-15 years who had a stem cell transplant for aplastic anemia, so the T cells may come from the graft donor. This chain joins TRBV28 and TRBJ2-7, with 9 bases aligning to TRBD1. CDR3 loop: CASSFHPGQGARRAYEQYF. The CDR3 bases are TGTGCCAGCAGTTTTCATCCGGGACAGGGCGCAAGAAGAGCCTACGAGCAGTACTTC.